What follows are 3 T cell receptor beta chains derived from one specimen sequenced in a study of T-cell memory formation after mild COVID-19. One entry per CDR3 protein results from TCRdb running MiXCR on the 5' RACE reads. The data show a few hundred thousand distinct CDR3 sequences, around 28% seen once. Sequencing was performed on PBMCs or a T cell subset sorted from them (not recorded which). The receptors derive from an adult woman who had mild COVID-19 (a few samples of this study predate the infection). Cell type and time point are not known.

The chain employs TRBV7-3 and TRBJ1-1; D possibly corresponds to TRBD1 (6 bases). The V gene lost 2 bases and the J gene lost 4 bases, with 14 bases spanning the gap. The CDR3 totals 15 residues. Germline V CDR1 and CDR2: SGHTA, FQGTGA. DNA for the CDR3: TGTGCCAGCAGCTTATCCAGGGCAGGGGTCACTGAAGCTTTCTTT. This sequence encodes CASSLSRAGVTEAFF.

This clonotype was counted between two and nine times. V gene TRBV15 combines with J gene TRBJ2-5; 8 nucleotides align to TRBD2. The V segment lost 3 bases and the J segment 5 bases; nucleotides outside the gene matches: 5. CDR1 and CDR2 from the germline V gene are LNHNV and YYDKDF (reference sequence). This CDR3 spans 14 amino acids. This CDR3 is CATSRSGSLETQYF. The CDR3, as DNA: TGTGCCACCAGCAGGAGCGGGAGTCTGGAGACCCAGTACTTC.

This clonotype was recorded a few times. The J gene is TRBJ1-1, the V gene TRBV28; tentatively, D is TRBD1 (6 bases). Trimming shortened V by 3 bases and J by 2 bases, and 16 bases separated the two germline ends. The germline gives CDR1 MDHEN, CDR2 SYDVKM. The CDR3 has 16 amino acids. The CDR3 sequence: CASSLLRQGQNTEAFF. CDR3 sequence (DNA): TGTGCCAGCAGTTTGTTGCGGCAGGGACAAAACACTGAAGCTTTCTTT.